These T cell receptor beta chains were read from a single sample in a study of blood T cell repertoires in COVID-19. Profiling relied on immunoSEQ multiplex PCR, and the TCRdb table lists in-frame clones only, not all of them. The sample lists some 20,000 clones, 75% to 95% occurring once. Input material: peripheral blood. These TCRs come from a human donor in a cohort sampled during active COVID-19. CDR3s include the opening cysteine and the closing phenylalanine or tryptophan. D genes are given only for firm matches. A clone size is listed for some rows: how often the clone was seen (once, few, many), or a class if it is expanded.

abundance: .; v_gene: TRBV14; d_gene: TRBD2; j_gene: TRBJ2-2; CDR3nt: TGTGCCAGCAGCCGACGGACTAGAAACGCCGGGGAGCTGTTTTTT; CDR3aa: CASSRRTRNAGELFF
abundance: .; v_gene: TRBV9; d_gene: TRBD1; j_gene: TRBJ1-2; CDR3nt: TGTGCCAGCAGCCCGGGGACAGACTATGGCTACACCTTC; CDR3aa: CASSPGTDYGYTF
abundance: .; v_gene: TRBV18; d_gene: .; j_gene: TRBJ1-5; CDR3nt: TGTGCCAGCTCACCCAACAATCAGCCCCAGCATTTT; CDR3aa: CASSPNNQPQHF
abundance: .; v_gene: TRBV6-4; d_gene: .; j_gene: TRBJ2-2; CDR3nt: TGTGCCAGCCGGCGACTAGGCGACACCGGGGAGCTGTTTTTT; CDR3aa: CASRRLGDTGELFF
abundance: .; v_gene: TRBV28; d_gene: .; j_gene: TRBJ1-6; CDR3nt: TGTGCCAGCAGTTTACCGGACAACTATTATAATTCACCCCTCCACTTT; CDR3aa: CASSLPDNYYNSPLHF
abundance: .; v_gene: TRBV7-2; d_gene: TRBD2; j_gene: TRBJ2-7; CDR3nt: TGTGCCAGCAGATCCCAGTCGGCTAGCGGGGGAGAGCAGTACTTC; CDR3aa: CASRSQSASGGEQYF
abundance: .; v_gene: TRBV14; d_gene: TRBD2; j_gene: TRBJ2-1; CDR3nt: TGTGCCAGCAGCCTGTTGAGTAGCGGGAGTGTTTCGTTCTTC; CDR3aa: CASSLLSSGSVSFF
abundance: .; v_gene: TRBV9; d_gene: .; j_gene: TRBJ2-3; CDR3nt: TGTGCCAGCAGCGTAGGGCAGGGGAGGGGACCCACAGATACGCAGTATTTT; CDR3aa: CASSVGQGRGPTDTQYF
abundance: .; v_gene: TRBV29-1; d_gene: .; j_gene: TRBJ1-5; CDR3nt: TGCAGCGTTGGACTAGGGGTCAATCAGCCCCAGCATTTT; CDR3aa: CSVGLGVNQPQHF
abundance: .; v_gene: TRBV11-3; d_gene: TRBD1; j_gene: TRBJ2-5; CDR3nt: TGTGCCAGCAGCCCCGGACAGGGCGGGTACCGAGAGACCCAGTACTTC; CDR3aa: CASSPGQGGYRETQYF
abundance: .; v_gene: TRBV27; d_gene: TRBD2; j_gene: TRBJ2-1; CDR3nt: TGTGCCAGCAGTCGGACTAGCGGGATGAGTAATGAGCAGTTCTTC; CDR3aa: CASSRTSGMSNEQFF
abundance: .; v_gene: TRBV5-5; d_gene: .; j_gene: TRBJ1-5; CDR3nt: TGTGCCAGCAGCCCAACCGGGGTCGGGCCGGAGAAGCCCCAGCATTTT; CDR3aa: CASSPTGVGPEKPQHF
abundance: .; v_gene: TRBV5-1; d_gene: .; j_gene: TRBJ1-1; CDR3nt: TGCGCCAGCAACCCGCGGGGGGGATTTTCGGAAAACACTGAAGCTTTCTTT; CDR3aa: CASNPRGGFSENTEAFF
abundance: once; v_gene: TRBV4-3; d_gene: .; j_gene: TRBJ2-3; CDR3nt: TGCGCCAGCAGCCAAGAGGGCAGGGGTAGGGGGACAGATACGCAGTATTTT; CDR3aa: CASSQEGRGRGTDTQYF
abundance: .; v_gene: TRBV29-1; d_gene: TRBD2; j_gene: TRBJ2-2; CDR3nt: TGCAGCGTAGGACTAGCGAGCACCGGGGAGCTGTTTTTT; CDR3aa: CSVGLASTGELFF
abundance: .; v_gene: TRBV11-2; d_gene: TRBD2; j_gene: TRBJ2-3; CDR3nt: TGTGCCAGCAGCTTGGGACTAGCGGGGGGGCGGGATACGCAGTATTTT; CDR3aa: CASSLGLAGGRDTQYF
abundance: .; v_gene: TRBV28; d_gene: .; j_gene: TRBJ1-2; CDR3nt: TGTGCCAGCAGTTTGGTGGCGGGTGCTTATGGCTACACCTTC; CDR3aa: CASSLVAGAYGYTF
abundance: .; v_gene: TRBV7-2; d_gene: .; j_gene: TRBJ2-7; CDR3nt: TGTGCCAGCAGCCCCGAAAGCGGGCATTCCTACGAGCAGTACTTC; CDR3aa: CASSPESGHSYEQYF
abundance: few; v_gene: TRBV6-5; d_gene: TRBD1; j_gene: TRBJ1-3; CDR3nt: TGTGCCAGCAGGCGACAGGGTGGCTCTGGAAACACCATATATTTT; CDR3aa: CASRRQGGSGNTIYF
abundance: .; v_gene: TRBV30; d_gene: TRBD1; j_gene: TRBJ1-2; CDR3nt: TGTGCCTGGAGGAGGGCGACAGGGTCTGGCTACACCTTC; CDR3aa: CAWRRATGSGYTF
abundance: .; v_gene: TRBV7-9; d_gene: .; j_gene: TRBJ2-3; CDR3nt: TGTGCCAGCACCCTCACGGGAAGCACAGATACGCAGTATTTT; CDR3aa: CASTLTGSTDTQYF
abundance: .; v_gene: TRBV10-3; d_gene: TRBD1; j_gene: TRBJ2-3; CDR3nt: TGTGCCATCAGTGGATGGACAGGGAACACAGATACGCAGTATTTT; CDR3aa: CAISGWTGNTDTQYF
abundance: .; v_gene: TRBV4-2; d_gene: .; j_gene: TRBJ2-5; CDR3nt: TGTGCCAGCAGCCAAAACACAGGGTCCCAAGAGACCCAGTACTTC; CDR3aa: CASSQNTGSQETQYF
abundance: .; v_gene: TRBV6-1; d_gene: TRBD2; j_gene: TRBJ2-7; CDR3nt: TGTGCCAGCAGTGAACGAACTAGCGGGGCCGGGGAGCAGTACTTC; CDR3aa: CASSERTSGAGEQYF
abundance: .; v_gene: TRBV28; d_gene: TRBD1; j_gene: TRBJ1-5; CDR3nt: TGTGCCAGCACCATCGGACAGGGGCGATATCAGCCCCAGCATTTT; CDR3aa: CASTIGQGRYQPQHF
abundance: .; v_gene: TRBV18; d_gene: TRBD1; j_gene: TRBJ1-1; CDR3nt: TGTGCCAGCTCAATGGACAGGGCTAACACTGAAGCTTTCTTT; CDR3aa: CASSMDRANTEAFF
abundance: .; v_gene: TRBV6-1; d_gene: .; j_gene: TRBJ2-7; CDR3nt: TGTGCCAGCAGTGAGGCCGCAGGGTTAGGAAAGAACGAGCAGTACTTC; CDR3aa: CASSEAAGLGKNEQYF
abundance: .; v_gene: TRBV28; d_gene: TRBD1; j_gene: TRBJ1-5; CDR3nt: TGTGCCAGCAGTTTAAGATTGGGCAGGGGGAATCAGCCCCAGCATTTT; CDR3aa: CASSLRLGRGNQPQHF
abundance: once; v_gene: TRBV24-1; d_gene: TRBD1; j_gene: TRBJ1-2; CDR3nt: TGTGCCACCAGTGACGCAGGACTAACAGGGGGCTATGGCTACACCTTC; CDR3aa: CATSDAGLTGGYGYTF
abundance: .; v_gene: TRBV18; d_gene: TRBD1; j_gene: TRBJ1-1; CDR3nt: TGTGCCAGCTCCCGTACAGGGGGAAGGTCAACTGAAGCTTTCTTT; CDR3aa: CASSRTGGRSTEAFF
abundance: .; v_gene: TRBV9; d_gene: TRBD1; j_gene: TRBJ1-6; CDR3nt: TGTGCCAGCACCCAGGGACAGGGGGCATCACCCCTCCACTTT; CDR3aa: CASTQGQGASPLHF
abundance: .; v_gene: TRBV9; d_gene: TRBD1; j_gene: TRBJ2-1; CDR3nt: TGTGCCAGCAGCGTAGGACAGGGATACTACAATGAGCAGTTCTTC; CDR3aa: CASSVGQGYYNEQFF
abundance: .; v_gene: TRBV9; d_gene: .; j_gene: TRBJ2-5; CDR3nt: TGTGCCAGCAGCCCCCAGGCTAGAGGGGAGACCCAGTACTTC; CDR3aa: CASSPQARGETQYF